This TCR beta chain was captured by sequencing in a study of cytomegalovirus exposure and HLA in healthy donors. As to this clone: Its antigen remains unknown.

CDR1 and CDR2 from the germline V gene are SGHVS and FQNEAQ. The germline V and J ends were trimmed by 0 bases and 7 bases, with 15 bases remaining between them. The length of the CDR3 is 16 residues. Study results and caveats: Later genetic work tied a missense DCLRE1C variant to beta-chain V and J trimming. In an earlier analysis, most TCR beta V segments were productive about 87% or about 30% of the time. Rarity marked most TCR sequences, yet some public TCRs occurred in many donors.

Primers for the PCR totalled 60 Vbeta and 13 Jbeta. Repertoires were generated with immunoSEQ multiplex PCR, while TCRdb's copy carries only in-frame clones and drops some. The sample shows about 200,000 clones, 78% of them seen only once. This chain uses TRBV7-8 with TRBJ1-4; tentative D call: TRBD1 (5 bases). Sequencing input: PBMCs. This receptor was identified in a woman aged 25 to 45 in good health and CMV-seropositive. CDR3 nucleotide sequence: TGTGCCAGCAGCTTAGCTCGGGACGGAGGGAGTGAAAAACTGTTTTTT. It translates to CASSLARDGGSEKLFF. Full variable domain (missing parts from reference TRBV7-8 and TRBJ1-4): GAGVSQSPRYKVAKRGQDVALRCDPISGHVSLFWYQQALGQGPEFLTYFQNEAQLDKSGLPSDRFFAERPEGSVSTLKIQRTQQEDSAVYLCASSLARDGGSEKLFFGSGTQLSVL.